This T cell receptor beta chain emerged from a study of shared clonotypes between healthy human individuals. Whole-study context: There were three CD4 naive, three CD4 memory, two CD8 naive and one CD8 memory plates per donor.

Naive CD8 cells were CD45RO-negative, positively selected for CCR7, excluding terminally differentiated effector memory CD45RA+ cells. Genomic DNA per cell subset filled all wells of several immunoSEQ plates. Measured with immunoSEQ multiplex PCR; TCRdb has only the in-frame clones, and not every one. The data show about 2,200,000 clones, just over 90% seen once. The V gene's germline CDR1 is LGHNA and CDR2 YSLEER. The CDR3 sequence is 17 residues long. V was pared by 0 bases and J by 10 bases, with 12 bases of the junction left unmatched. This TCR came from a man aged 18 to 35 in good health. Some clones in this sample may be carry-over from other donors' samples. The rearrangement links TRBV4-3 to TRBJ2-1; 10 bases map to TRBD2. The specimen was naive CD8+ T cells from PBMCs. CDR3 loop: CASSQEIAGGRFGEQFF. The CDR3 region has the DNA TGCGCCAGCAGCCAAGAAATAGCGGGAGGCCGTTTTGGAGAGCAGTTCTTC.